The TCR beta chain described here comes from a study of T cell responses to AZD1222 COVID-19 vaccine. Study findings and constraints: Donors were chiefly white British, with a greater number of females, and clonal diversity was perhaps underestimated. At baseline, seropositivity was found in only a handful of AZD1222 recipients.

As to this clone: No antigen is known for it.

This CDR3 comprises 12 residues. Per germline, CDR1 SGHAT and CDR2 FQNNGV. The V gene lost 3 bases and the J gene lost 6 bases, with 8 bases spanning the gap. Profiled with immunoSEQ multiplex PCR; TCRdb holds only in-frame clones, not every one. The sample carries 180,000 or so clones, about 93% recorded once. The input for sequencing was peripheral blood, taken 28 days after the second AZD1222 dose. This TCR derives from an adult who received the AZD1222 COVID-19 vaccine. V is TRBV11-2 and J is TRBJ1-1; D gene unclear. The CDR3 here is CASSFIVAEAFF. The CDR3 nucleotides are TGTGCCAGCAGCTTCATTGTCGCTGAAGCTTTCTTT.